This T cell receptor beta chain derives from a study of blood T cell repertoires in COVID-19. Background on the study: Researchers got acute and convalescent COVID-19 samples from the United States, Italy and Spain.

Germline assignment: CDR1 SNHLY and CDR2 FYNNEI. The V end was cut by 6 bases, the J end by 2 bases, with 16 bases between. This CDR3 comprises 15 residues. The assay was immunoSEQ multiplex PCR, and TCRdb's table has in-frame clones only and misses some. Of roughly 270,000 clones in the sample, roughly 85% are singletons; the top ten hold roughly 5.3%. The sequence was obtained from a man aged 45-60 years with active or convalescent COVID-19. The rearrangement uses TRBV2 and TRBJ1-2; D perhaps matches TRBD1 (5 bases). Sequencing was done on a sample of peripheral blood. The CDR3 DNA sequence: TGTGCCAGCAGCTTTTCCCCGACAGCCAACTATGGCTACACCTTC. It specifies CASSFSPTANYGYTF. Complete variable domain (other parts from reference TRBV2 and TRBJ1-2): EPEVTQTPSHQVTQMGQEVILRCVPISNHLYFYWYRQILGQKVEFLVSFYNNEISEKSEIFDDQFSVERPDGSNFTLKIRSTKLEDSAMYFCASSFSPTANYGYTFGSGTRLTVV.